The 18 T cell receptor beta chains below were found in one sample sequenced in a study of shared clonotypes between healthy human individuals. Assay used: immunoSEQ multiplex PCR; TCRdb lists only in-frame clones, some missing. The sample records hundreds of thousands of clones, less than 96% being singletons. Sequencing was performed on naive CD4+ T cells sorted from blood. As to subset: CD45RA+ positively selected. All receptors derive from a woman aged 25 to 39 in good health.

Comment on this clone: This CDR3 is also generated by other DNA sequences in the sample. The chain couples TRBV7-9 to TRBJ2-7; 8 bases are shared with TRBD1. The ends lost 4 bases at V and 1 base at J; junction bases unmatched: 3. The CDR3 contains 14 residues. CDR1 and CDR2 from the germline V gene are SEHNR and FQNEAQ (reference sequence). CDR3: CASSSGTGSYEQYF. The CDR3 DNA reads as TGTGCCAGCAGCTCCGGGACAGGTTCCTACGAGCAGTACTTC.

The CDR3 coding sequence is TGTGCCAGCAGCTTTACCGACGCTTGGTACGAGCAGTACTTC. It specifies CASSFTDAWYEQYF. The V gene is TRBV5-6, the J gene TRBJ2-7, with no clear D. Germline V gene sequence: CDR1 SGHDT, CDR2 YYEEEE. The CDR3 contains 14 residues. Deletions cut 2 bases from V and 4 bases from J, with 13 bases between.

CDR3 protein: CASSSYSYEQYF. The CDR3 DNA follows: TGTGCCAGCAGCTCCTACTCCTACGAGCAGTACTTC. The chain has TRBV5-6 and TRBJ2-7; no reliable D call. V was cut by 3 bases and J by 0 bases, with 4 bases left in between. Per germline, CDR1 SGHDT and CDR2 YYEEEE. The CDR3 is made up of 12 amino acids.

The chain uses TRBV14 and TRBJ2-2; tentatively, D is TRBD2 (6 bases). The CDR3 spans 16 residues. Germline V lookup: CDR1 SGHDN, CDR2 FVKESK. The ends were cut back, 0 bases at V and 3 bases at J, with 11 bases in the middle. The CDR3 region is CASSQEPGLHTGELFF. CDR3 bases: TGTGCCAGCAGCCAAGAACCGGGACTTCACACCGGGGAGCTGTTTTTT.

The CDR3 reads CASSLEASGYNEQFF. The DNA for the CDR3 is TGTGCCAGCAGCTTAGAGGCTAGCGGATACAATGAGCAGTTCTTC. The genes are TRBV13 and TRBJ2-1, with 7 bases matching TRBD2. There are 15 residues in the CDR3. Germline-derived CDR1 and CDR2 are PRHDT and FYEKMQ (reference sequence). With V trimmed by 1 base and J by 4 bases, 4 bases remained unmatched. Drawing the rest from reference TRBV13 and TRBJ2-1, the complete variable domain is AAGVIQSPRHLIKEKRETATLKCYPIPRHDTVYWYQQGPGQDPQFLISFYEKMQSDKGSIPDRFSAQQFSDYHSELNMSSLELGDSALYFCASSLEASGYNEQFFGPGTRLTVL.

The chain employs TRBV11-2 and TRBJ1-4; no clear D. V was cut by 3 bases and J by 5 bases, with 10 bases left in between. Germline V CDR1 and CDR2: SGHAT, FQNNGV. There are 14 residues in the CDR3. DNA for the CDR3: TGTGCCAGCAGCTTTTCACGGGAAAATGAAAAACTGTTTTTT. Amino acid sequence: CASSFSRENEKLFF.

The rearrangement links TRBV2 to TRBJ2-7; D unresolved. Deletions cut 1 base from V and 3 bases from J, with 7 bases between. The germline V gene has CDR1 SNHLY and CDR2 FYNNEI. CDR3 length: 13 amino acids. The CDR3 DNA reads as TGTGCCAGCAGTGAAGGGGTGGTCTACGAGCAGTACTTC. Translation: CASSEGVVYEQYF.

This clone is a singleton in its sample. The chain recombines TRBV10-3 with TRBJ2-2, with TRBD2 identical over 9 bases. Trimming removed 4 bases from V and 4 bases from J; junction bases left unmatched: 4. The CDR3 is made up of 15 amino acids. CDR1 is ENHRY, CDR2 SYGVKD, per germline. The CDR3 region has the DNA TGTGCCATCAGTGGCACTAGCGGGTTCACCGGGGAGCTGTTTTTT. Its protein is CAISGTSGFTGELFF.

The chain recombines TRBV15 with TRBJ2-7, with D hard to call. The CDR3 loop spans 13 amino acids. Trimming took off 0 bases at V and 4 bases at J, with 7 bases between the two ends. Germline V gene sequence: CDR1 LNHNV, CDR2 YYDKDF (reference sequence). The CDR3 loop is CATSREVLYEQYF. As DNA, the CDR3 is TGTGCCACCAGCAGAGAAGTTCTTTACGAGCAGTACTTC. The whole variable domain, filled in from reference TRBV15 and TRBJ2-7, reads DAMVIQNPRYQVTQFGKPVTLSCSQTLNHNVMYWYQQKSSQAPKLLFHYYDKDFNNEADTPDNFQSRRPNTSFCFLDIRSPGLGDTAMYLCATSREVLYEQYFGPGTRLTVT.

A remark on this clone: Other DNA sequences within the sample encode an identical CDR3. This rearrangement joins TRBV5-1 to TRBJ1-4; 8 bases align to TRBD1. The V gene end was trimmed by 0 bases and the J gene end by 7 bases; junction bases not matched to a gene: 2. The CDR3 has 14 amino acids. Germline assignment: CDR1 SGHRS and CDR2 YFSETQ. CDR3 nucleotide sequence: TGCGCCAGCAGCTTGGACAGGGGGGGTGAAAAACTGTTTTTT. This sequence encodes CASSLDRGGEKLFF.

V and J are TRBV7-2 and TRBJ1-1; D call uncertain. V was pared by 2 bases and J by 1 base, with 8 bases between. Germline-derived CDR1 and CDR2 are SGHTA and FQGNSA. CDR3 length: 14 amino acids. CDR3 loop: CASSLLRTNTEAFF. Here the CDR3 DNA reads TGTGCCAGCAGCTTACTCCGGACGAACACTGAAGCTTTCTTT.

The chain links TRBV4-1 to TRBJ2-2; 7 bases are shared with TRBD2. The CDR3 is 16 amino acids. Trimming at V came to 1 base and at J to 7 bases, leaving 9 bases not matched to a gene. The germline gives CDR1 MGHRA, CDR2 YSYEKL. CDR3 sequence (DNA): TGCGCCAGCAGCCAAGTCTGGGGGGGAGCGAGCGGGGAGCTGTTTTTT. Protein sequence: CASSQVWGGASGELFF.

This clone came up a few times. J is TRBJ1-5 and V is TRBV10-3, with TRBD1 identical over 8 bases. The ends lost 7 bases at V and 7 bases at J; junction bases unmatched: 6. The CDR3 extends over 13 amino acids. From germline, CDR1 is ENHRY and CDR2 SYGVKD. The CDR3, as DNA: TGTGCCATCAAGGACAGGGAGGACCAGCCCCAGCATTTT. This codes for CAIKDREDQPQHF.

The chain carries TRBV19 and TRBJ1-5, with D possibly TRBD1 on 6 matching bases. The CDR3 has 15 amino acids. CDR1 LNHDA and CDR2 SQIVND come from the germline V gene (reference sequence). Trimming cost V 3 bases and J 0 bases, with 9 bases left between them. CDR3 in DNA: TGTGCCAGTAGTATCGGACAGCCTAGCAATCAGCCCCAGCATTTT. Residues: CASSIGQPSNQPQHF.

This clone was recorded a few times. The chain uses TRBV4-2 and TRBJ2-7; no clear D. Looked up from germline, CDR1 is LGHNA and CDR2 is YNFKEQ. CDR3 size: 14 residues. V was pared by 1 base and J by 5 bases, with 12 bases between. The CDR3 DNA follows: TGTGCCAGCAGCCAAGTAAGTACGCAGGACGAGCAGTACTTC. It codes for CASSQVSTQDEQYF.

The CDR3, as DNA: TGTGCCAGCAGTTTTCCGGGGGCGTTTGGTACCCAGTACTTC. It translates to CASSFPGAFGTQYF. J is TRBJ2-5 and V is TRBV28; possibly TRBD1 or TRBD2 for D (6 bases each). V was cut by 3 bases and J by 8 bases, with 16 bases left in between. Germline CDR1 and CDR2: MDHEN and SYDVKM. The CDR3 is 14 amino acids.

The J gene is TRBJ2-7, the V gene TRBV5-4, with 9 bases that match TRBD2. The V gene end was trimmed by 4 bases and the J gene end by 0 bases; junction bases not matched to a gene: 8. The germline V gene encodes CDR1 SGHNT and CDR2 YYREEE (reference sequence). CDR3 length: 16 residues. DNA of the CDR3: TGTGCCAGCAGCCCGGGACTAGCAGGAAGCTCCTACGAGCAGTACTTC. It yields the protein CASSPGLAGSSYEQYF.

J is TRBJ1-1 and V is TRBV28; perhaps TRBD1 as D (6 bases). Trimming removed 8 bases at V and 6 bases at J, with 19 bases between. The CDR3 has 14 residues. Germline V CDR1 and CDR2: MDHEN, SYDVKM. The CDR3, as DNA: TGTGCCAGCCAAGGGGGGGAAGCTTCAGCTGAAGCTTTCTTT. This encodes CASQGGEASAEAFF.